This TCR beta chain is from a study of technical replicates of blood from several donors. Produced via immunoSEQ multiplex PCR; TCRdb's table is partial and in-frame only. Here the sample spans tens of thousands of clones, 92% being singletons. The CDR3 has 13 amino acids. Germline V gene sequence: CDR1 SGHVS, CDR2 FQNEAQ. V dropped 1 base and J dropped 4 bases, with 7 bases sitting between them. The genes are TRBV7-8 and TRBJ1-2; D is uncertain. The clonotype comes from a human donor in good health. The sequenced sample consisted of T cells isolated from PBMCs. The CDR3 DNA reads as TGTGCCAGCAGCTTAGGGGAGCCCTATGGCTACACCTTC. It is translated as CASSLGEPYGYTF.